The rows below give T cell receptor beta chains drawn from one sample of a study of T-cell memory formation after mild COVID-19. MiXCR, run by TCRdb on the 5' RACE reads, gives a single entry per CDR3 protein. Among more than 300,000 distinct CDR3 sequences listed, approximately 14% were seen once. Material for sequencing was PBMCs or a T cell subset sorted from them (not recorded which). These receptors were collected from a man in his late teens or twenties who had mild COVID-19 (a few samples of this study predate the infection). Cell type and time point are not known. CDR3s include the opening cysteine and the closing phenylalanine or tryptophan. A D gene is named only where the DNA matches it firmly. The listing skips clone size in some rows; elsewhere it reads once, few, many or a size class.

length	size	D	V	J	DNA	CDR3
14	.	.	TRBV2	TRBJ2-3	TGTGCCAGCAGTGAAGAGCAGATCACAGATACGCAGTATTTT	CASSEEQITDTQYF
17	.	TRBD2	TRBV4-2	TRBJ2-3	TGTGCCAGCAGCCAATCAGCTAGCGGGGGGCACACAGATACGCAGTATTTT	CASSQSASGGHTDTQYF
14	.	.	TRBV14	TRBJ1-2	TGTGCCAGCAGCCAACTTCTTGCCCTTTATGGCTACACCTTC	CASSQLLALYGYTF
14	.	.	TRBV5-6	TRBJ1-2	TGTGCCAGCAGGGGCGGGGGTCGAGGTGATGGCTACACCTTC	CASRGGGRGDGYTF
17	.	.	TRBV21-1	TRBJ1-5	TGTGCCAGCAGCAACAGAGCTGCCCGGGCCGGGGATCAGCCCCAGCATTTT	CASSNRAARAGDQPQHF
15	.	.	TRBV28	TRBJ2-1	TGTGCCAGCAGTTATCAGGACCGTTGGGGAGATGAGCAGTTCTTC	CASSYQDRWGDEQFF
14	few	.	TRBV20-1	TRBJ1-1	TGCAGTGCTAGAGATAATGGGGGGGACACTGAAGCTTTCTTT	CSARDNGGDTEAFF
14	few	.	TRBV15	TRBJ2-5	TGTGCCACCAGCAGAGCGACACAGAGGGAGACCCAGTACTTC	CATSRATQRETQYF
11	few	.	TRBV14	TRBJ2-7	TGTGCCAGCAGCCAAAACCGGGCCCCAGACTTC	CASSQNRAPDF
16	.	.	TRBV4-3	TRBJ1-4	TGCGCCAGCAGCCAAGATGTGCGGGGGGCTGGGGGAAAACTGTTTTTT	CASSQDVRGAGGKLFF
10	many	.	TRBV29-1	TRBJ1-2	TGCAGCGTTGGAAGACTTGGCTACACCTTC	CSVGRLGYTF
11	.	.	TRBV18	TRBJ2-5	TGTGCCAGCTCACCTCAAGAGACCCAGAACTTC	CASSPQETQNF
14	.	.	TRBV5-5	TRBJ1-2	TGTGCCAGCAGCTTGAACAGGGTGGACTATGGCTACACCTTC	CASSLNRVDYGYTF
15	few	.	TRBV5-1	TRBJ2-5	TGCGCCAGCAGCGGAGGTGGAGTATCGTCGGAGACCCAGTACTTC	CASSGGGVSSETQYF
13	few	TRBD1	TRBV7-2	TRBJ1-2	TGTGCCAGCAGCCCGGACAGGGTTGGTGGCTACACCTTC	CASSPDRVGGYTF
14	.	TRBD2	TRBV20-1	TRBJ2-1	TGCAGTGCCCCTGAGAACGAGCGGGGTTTTGAGCAGTTCTTC	CSAPENERGFEQFF
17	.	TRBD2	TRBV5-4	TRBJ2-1	TGTGCCAGCAGCCCCTCCCAGACGGGGGGGCCAGGGGATGAGCAGTTCTTC	CASSPSQTGGPGDEQFF
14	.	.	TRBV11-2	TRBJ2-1	TGTGCCAGCAGCGCCCAGGCAGGTGACAATGAGCAGTTCTTC	CASSAQAGDNEQFF
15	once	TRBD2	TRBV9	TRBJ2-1	TGTGCCAGCAGCGTAGTAGGGACTAGCGGCAATGAGCAGTTCTTC	CASSVVGTSGNEQFF
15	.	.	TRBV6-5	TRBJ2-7	TGTGCCAGCAGTTCCGCAGGGGAGAGAGCCTACGAGCAGTACTTC	CASSSAGERAYEQYF
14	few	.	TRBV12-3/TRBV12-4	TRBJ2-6	TGTGCCACGGGCAGGGGGGCTGGGGCCAACGTCCTGACTTTC	CATGRGAGANVLTF
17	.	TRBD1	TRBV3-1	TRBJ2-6	TGTGCCAGCAGCCGAGGGGGCACCCTCACTGGGGCCAACGTCCTGACTTTC	CASSRGGTLTGANVLTF
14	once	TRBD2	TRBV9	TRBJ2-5	TGTGCCAGCACCCAAGGAGCGGGGCAAGAGACCCAGTACTTC	CASTQGAGQETQYF
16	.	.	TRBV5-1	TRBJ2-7	TGCGCCAGCAGCGGGCCGAGGGGCGGTTCTATTCGCGAGCAGTACTTC	CASSGPRGGSIREQYF
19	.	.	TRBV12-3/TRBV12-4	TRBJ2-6	TGTGCCAGCAAGTCCTCTGCACAGGGGAGGGGCACTGGGGCCAACGTCCTGACTTTC	CASKSSAQGRGTGANVLTF
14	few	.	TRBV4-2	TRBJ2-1	TGTGCCAGCAGCCAAGTAGGCGCGGGGTATGAGCAGTTCTTC	CASSQVGAGYEQFF
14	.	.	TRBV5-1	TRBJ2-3	TGCGCCAGCAGCTTGGCGGGCAGGGGAAATACGCAGTATTTT	CASSLAGRGNTQYF
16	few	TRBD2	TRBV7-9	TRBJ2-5	TGTGCCAGCAGCTTTTCGGGGGGGCCTGGTCAAGAGACCCAGTACTTC	CASSFSGGPGQETQYF
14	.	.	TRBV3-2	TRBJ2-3	TGTGCCACACTAGCGGGGATTAGCACAGATACGCAGTATTTT	CATLAGISTDTQYF
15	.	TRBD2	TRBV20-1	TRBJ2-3	TGCAGTGCCGTACTAGCGGGGATGTTCCCAGATACGCAGTATTTT	CSAVLAGMFPDTQYF
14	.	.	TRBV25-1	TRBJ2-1	TGTGCCAGCAGTGAACCGGGGCTTGGCAATGAGCAGTTCTTC	CASSEPGLGNEQFF
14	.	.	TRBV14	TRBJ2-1	TGTGCCAGCAGTCCCCTAAGCTCCTACAATGAGCAGTTCTTC	CASSPLSSYNEQFF
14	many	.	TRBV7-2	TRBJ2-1	TGTGCCAGCAGCTTTGGGGCTCGGTATACTGAGCAGTTCTTC	CASSFGARYTEQFF
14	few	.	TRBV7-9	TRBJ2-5	TGTGCCAGCAGCTTAGCCCAGGGGCGCGGGGCCCAGTACTTC	CASSLAQGRGAQYF
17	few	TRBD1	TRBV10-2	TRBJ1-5	TGCGCCAGCAGTGAGAGGACAGGGGTACGAAGCAATCAGCCCCAGCATTTT	CASSERTGVRSNQPQHF
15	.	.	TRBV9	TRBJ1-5	TGTGCCAGCAGCGCCGGACGGAATAGCAATCAGCCCCAGCATTTT	CASSAGRNSNQPQHF
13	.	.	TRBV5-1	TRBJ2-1	TGCGCCAGCAGCGGGCGGGCGTACAATGAGCAGTTCTTC	CASSGRAYNEQFF
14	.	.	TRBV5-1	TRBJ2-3	TGCGCCAGCAGCGAGAGGGCAGGCGGAGATACGCAGTATTTT	CASSERAGGDTQYF
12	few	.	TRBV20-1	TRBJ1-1	TGCAGTGCTCCAAAACAGGGAGATGAAGCTTTCTTT	CSAPKQGDEAFF
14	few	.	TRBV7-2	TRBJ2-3	TGTGCCAGCAGCCTAGGACGAGCCACAGATACGCAGTATTTT	CASSLGRATDTQYF
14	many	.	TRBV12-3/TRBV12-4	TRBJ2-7	TGTGCCAGCAGTTTAGCGGGAGCGGCGGGCGAGCAGTACTTC	CASSLAGAAGEQYF
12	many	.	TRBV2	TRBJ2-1	TGTGCCAGCGGGGGTATTGGGAATGAGCAGTTCTTC	CASGGIGNEQFF
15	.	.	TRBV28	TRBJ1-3	TGTGCCAGCAGTTTAAACATGGAGCCTGGAAACACCATATATTTT	CASSLNMEPGNTIYF
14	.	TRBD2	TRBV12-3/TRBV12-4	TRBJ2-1	TGTGCCAGCAGACCCGGGACTAGCGGGGATGAGCAGTTCTTC	CASRPGTSGDEQFF
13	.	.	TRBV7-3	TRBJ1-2	TGTGCCAGCAGCGAAGTTGGGGGTGGTGGCTACACCTTC	CASSEVGGGGYTF
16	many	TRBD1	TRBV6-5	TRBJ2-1	TGTGCCAGCACGGGGACAGGGGGCGCCCTATACAATGAGCAGTTCTTC	CASTGTGGALYNEQFF